Below are 31 T cell receptor beta chains sequenced from a single sample in a study of T cells in Graves' hyperthyroidism and ophthalmopathy. The investigators amplified TCR beta CDR3 regions from RNA transcripts. HTBI primers were used for first-round RT-PCR of the TCR CDR3. Via MiXCR, TCRdb re-called the multiplex PCR reads, giving one row per CDR3 protein. The profile shows some 420,000 distinct CDR3 sequences, 12% to 15% of them singletons. Source material: blood. Every receptor here comes from a woman between 18 and 30 years old with Graves' hyperthyroidism.

This clonotype was seen more than once but under ten times. V usage is TRBV9 and J usage is TRBJ2-1, with D maybe TRBD1 (6 bases). The germline CDR1 and CDR2 sequences are SGDLS and YYNGEE. CDR3 size: 15 residues. V lost 0 bases to trimming and J lost 14 bases, with 21 bases between them. Written as DNA, the CDR3 is TGTGCCAGCAGCGTAGATGGGGGCGGCGGGTGGCCGGAGTTCTTC. The encoded protein is CASSVDGGGGWPEFF. Together with reference TRBV9 and TRBJ2-1, the CDR3 gives the full variable domain: DSGVTQTPKHLITATGQRVTLRCSPRSGDLSVYWYQQSLDQGLQFLIQYYNGEERAKGNILERFSAQQFPDLHSELNLSSLELGDSALYFCASSVDGGGGWPEFFGPGTRLTVL.

The rearrangement joins TRBV30 to TRBJ2-1; D gene unclear. V shed 8 bases and J shed 7 bases, with 12 bases lying between them. CDR1 and CDR2 from the germline V gene are GTSNPN and SVGIG (reference sequence). This CDR3 has 11 residues. This chain's CDR3 is CALPKSNEQFF. Here the CDR3 DNA reads TGTGCCCTGCCGAAGTCGAATGAGCAGTTCTTC.

This clonotype showed up many times. The V and J genes are TRBV5-1 and TRBJ2-7; TRBD2 matches at 9 bases. Germline-derived CDR1 and CDR2 are SGHRS and YFSETQ. Unmatched junction bases numbered 3, after V lost 5 bases and J lost 0 bases. The CDR3 is 14 amino acids. The CDR3 DNA sequence: TGCGCCAGCAGAGTTAGCGGGGGCTCCTACGAGCAGTACTTC. Its translation is CASRVSGGSYEQYF.

This clonotype came up a few times. J is TRBJ2-1 and V is TRBV6-1; D might be TRBD2 (6 bases). V shed 7 bases and J shed 6 bases, with 16 bases lying between them. Per the germline V gene, CDR1 is MNHNS and CDR2 is SASEGT. The CDR3 consists of 14 residues. CDR3 sequence (DNA): TGTGCCAGCATCCACGGGGGTTTCGGCAATGAGCAGTTCTTC. Its translation: CASIHGGFGNEQFF.

The table lists this clonotype with many counts. This chain joins TRBV20-1 and TRBJ1-5; TRBD1 matches 9 bases. Looked up from germline, CDR1 is DFQATT and CDR2 is SNEGSKA (reference sequence). The CDR3 runs to 14 residues. After removal of 1 base from V and 5 bases from J, the junction contained 3 bases not matched to a gene. CDR3 coding DNA: TGCAGTGCTAGAGGAGGGACAGGGCATCAGCCCCAGCATTTT. This codes for CSARGGTGHQPQHF.

The sample holds many counts of this clonotype. V usage is TRBV27 and J usage is TRBJ2-1; TRBD2 matches at 7 bases. The CDR3 covers 15 residues. After removal of 6 bases from V and 7 bases from J, the junction contained 12 bases not matched to a gene. Per the germline V gene, CDR1 is MNHEY and CDR2 is SMNVEV (reference sequence). CDR3 DNA sequence: TGTGCCAGCAGCTTTCCGGGACTACAACGGAATGAGCAGTTCTTC. Translation gives CASSFPGLQRNEQFF.

The chain recombines TRBV2 with TRBJ2-7; possibly TRBD1 for D (5 bases). V lost 0 bases and J lost 2, with 11 bases in between. Germline values: CDR1 SNHLY, CDR2 FYNNEI. CDR3 length: 15 residues. For the CDR3, the DNA is TGTGCCAGCAGTGAAGCGCCTAGGGGCCCCTACGAGCAGTACTTC. Translated: CASSEAPRGPYEQYF. The full variable domain, in which reference TRBV2 and TRBJ2-7 provide the parts outside the CDR3, is EPEVTQTPSHQVTQMGQEVILRCVPISNHLYFYWYRQILGQKVEFLVSFYNNEISEKSEIFDDQFSVERPDGSNFTLKIRSTKLEDSAMYFCASSEAPRGPYEQYFGPGTRLTVT.

This clonotype was seen at least ten times. This chain joins TRBV18 and TRBJ2-2; a weak D match, TRBD2 (5 bases). The germline V and J ends were trimmed by 5 bases and 4 bases, with 14 bases remaining between them. There are 15 residues in the CDR3. Germline CDR1 is KGHSH and CDR2 is LQKENI. The DNA for the CDR3 is TGTGCCAGCTCATCCCTAGAGGGCGGCACCGGGGAGCTGTTTTTT. Translated: CASSSLEGGTGELFF.

The chain is built from TRBV5-4 and TRBJ1-6; D gene ambiguous. The CDR3 consists of 12 residues. Germline assignment: CDR1 SGHNT and CDR2 YYREEE (reference sequence). Trimming pared 1 base from V and 6 bases from J, leaving 2 bases between. CDR3 sequence reads: CASSLFNSPLHF. CDR3 sequence (DNA): TGTGCCAGCAGCTTGTTTAATTCACCCCTCCACTTT.

The V gene is TRBV7-8, the J gene TRBJ2-2, with 15 nucleotides matching TRBD2. The germline V gene has CDR1 SGHVS and CDR2 FQNEAQ. Unmatched junction bases numbered 10, after V lost 1 base and J lost 7 bases. The CDR3 spans 19 residues. CDR3 protein: CASSLGRTSGRAGVGELFF. As DNA, the CDR3 is TGTGCCAGCAGCTTAGGACGGACTAGCGGGAGGGCGGGGGTCGGGGAGCTGTTTTTT.

This clonotype was detected ten times or more. This rearrangement joins TRBV3-1 to TRBJ1-5; D uncertain. In germline, CDR1 is LGHDT, CDR2 YNNKEL (reference sequence). This CDR3 is 15 amino acids long. V was shortened by 0 bases and J by 1 base, with 7 bases between the two germline ends. The DNA for the CDR3 is TGTGCCAGCAGCCAAGACAGCGTGAGCAATCAGCCCCAGCATTTT. Protein product: CASSQDSVSNQPQHF.

This clonotype came up many times. V is TRBV20-1 and J is TRBJ2-3; 7 bases agree with TRBD2. Germline V gene data show CDR1 as DFQATT and CDR2 as SNEGSKA (reference sequence). The V and J ends lost 0 bases and 4 bases, in that order; junction bases with no gene match: 13. The CDR3 length is 17 residues. CDR3 DNA sequence: TGCAGTGCTAGAGATAACGCGGCGGGAGTATGGTCAGATACGCAGTATTTT. Its protein is CSARDNAAGVWSDTQYF.

This chain uses TRBV4-1 with TRBJ2-5; the match to TRBD2 covers 8 bases. The CDR3 consists of 19 residues. From germline, CDR1 is MGHRA and CDR2 YSYEKL. Unmatched junction bases numbered 16, after V lost 3 bases and J lost 1 base. The CDR3 region is CASSQSFTSGLARQETQYF. CDR3 nucleotides: TGCGCCAGCAGCCAGTCTTTTACTAGCGGCCTAGCTCGCCAAGAGACCCAGTACTTC.

This clonotype has a count of ten or more. V is TRBV3-1 and J is TRBJ1-1, with D maybe TRBD1 (5 bases). CDR1 LGHDT and CDR2 YNNKEL come from the germline V gene (reference sequence). V lost 3 bases and J lost 7, with 15 bases in between. The length of the CDR3 is 14 residues. CDR3 coding DNA: TGTGCCAGCAGCCAGGGGGTCTGGGACGGTGAAGCTTTCTTT. Its translation is CASSQGVWDGEAFF.

This clonotype occurred a few times. V usage is TRBV25-1 and J usage is TRBJ2-1; maybe TRBD2 (6 bases). The V gene's germline CDR1 is MGHDK and CDR2 SYGVNS. V was clipped by 1 base and J by 7 bases, with 11 bases between them. The CDR3 sequence is 14 residues long. The CDR3 DNA is TGTGCCAGCAGTGAATTCGGGAGTACGAATGAGCAGTTCTTC. Its protein is CASSEFGSTNEQFF.

This clonotype was seen ten or more times. In DNA form, the CDR3 reads TGCAGTGCGTCAGCGGGAGGGTTAAATGAGCAGTTCTTC. This gives the protein CSASAGGLNEQFF. The genes are TRBV29-1 and TRBJ2-1, with TRBD2 identical over 10 bases. CDR3 size: 13 residues. CDR1 is SQVTM, CDR2 ANQGSEA, per germline.

This sequence joins TRBV6-2 or TRBV6-3 and TRBJ2-1; 11 bases are a match to TRBD2. This CDR3 has 14 amino acids. Germline V lookup: CDR1 MNHEY, CDR2 SVGEGT. J was trimmed by 5 bases and V by 6 bases; bases with no gene match: 3. In DNA form, the CDR3 reads TGTGCCAGCAGAACACTAGCGGGGGACAATGAGCAGTTCTTC. Translation gives CASRTLAGDNEQFF.

In its sample, this clonotype was seen many times. The chain has TRBV28 and TRBJ1-1; D gene uncertain. CDR3 size: 14 residues. The V gene lost 3 bases and the J gene lost 0 bases, with 8 bases spanning the gap. In germline, CDR1 is MDHEN, CDR2 SYDVKM. The DNA for the CDR3 is TGTGCCAGCAGTTTCTTGGGTATGAACACTGAAGCTTTCTTT. This sequence encodes CASSFLGMNTEAFF.

The chain couples TRBV20-1 to TRBJ1-4, with a possible D match to TRBD1 (5 bases). Trimming pared 3 bases from V and 6 bases from J, leaving 17 bases between. The CDR3 sequence is 15 residues long. Germline CDR1 is DFQATT and CDR2 is SNEGSKA (reference sequence). CDR3 nucleotides: TGCAGTGCTAGCCCCTCCGGCGTGGGGGATGAAAAACTGTTTTTT. Encoded protein: CSASPSGVGDEKLFF.

This chain joins TRBV28 and TRBJ1-5; D possibly corresponds to TRBD1 (6 bases). Between the trimmed V and J ends, which lost 5 bases and 7 bases, there was a span of 18 bases. Per germline, CDR1 MDHEN and CDR2 SYDVKM. This CDR3 is 15 amino acids long. CDR3 coding DNA: TGTGCCAGCAGTCCCGGGGGGCAGGGGTACCAGCCCCAGCATTTT. It is translated as CASSPGGQGYQPQHF.

This clonotype was observed at least ten times. The chain has TRBV12-3 or TRBV12-4 and TRBJ2-4; a weak D match, TRBD2 (6 bases). This CDR3 comprises 15 residues. The V and J ends lost 8 bases and 0 bases respectively, with 14 bases between them. CDR3 DNA: TGTGCCAGCGGGAGGACTGTCCGAGCCAAAAACATTCAGTACTTC. Protein: CASGRTVRAKNIQYF.

This clonotype was observed many times. The chain links TRBV20-1 to TRBJ2-3; TRBD1 matches 11 bases. V gave up 3 bases and J gave up 3 bases; unmatched junction bases: 8. CDR1 DFQATT and CDR2 SNEGSKA come from the germline V gene (reference sequence). This CDR3 is built from 16 residues. DNA for the CDR3: TGCAGTGCTAGTGGACAGGGGGCTTTTAGGACAGATACGCAGTATTTT. Translating gives CSASGQGAFRTDTQYF.

CDR3 in amino acids: CASSPDRRGYTF. Here the CDR3 DNA reads TGCGCCAGCAGCCCGGACAGACGCGGCTACACCTTC. The chain uses TRBV5-1 and TRBJ1-2; perhaps TRBD1 as D (6 bases). Germline V gives CDR1 SGHRS, CDR2 YFSETQ. The CDR3 is 12 residues long. V was pared by 4 bases and J by 8 bases, with 12 bases between.

This clonotype was found many times. The chain is built from TRBV6-1 and TRBJ1-5, with TRBD1 as a possible D gene (5 bases). V shed 2 bases and J shed 5 bases, with 13 bases lying between them. In germline, CDR1 is MNHNS, CDR2 SASEGT. This CDR3 spans 15 amino acids. CDR3 DNA: TGTGCCAGCAGTGAATTGGCTGACAGTTATCAGCCCCAGCATTTT. Protein: CASSELADSYQPQHF.

This clonotype was detected ten times or more. The chain couples TRBV20-1 to TRBJ2-7; tentatively, D is TRBD2 (5 bases). The V gene's germline CDR1 is DFQATT and CDR2 SNEGSKA (reference sequence). This CDR3 comprises 15 residues. The V and J ends lost 3 bases and 4 bases respectively, with 19 bases between them. The CDR3 bases are TGCAGTGCTAGGGAAGCGGACGGAGTCATGTACGAGCAGTACTTC. Its translation is CSAREADGVMYEQYF.

This clonotype was observed many times. The chain couples TRBV7-3 to TRBJ2-3; TRBD2 matches 10 bases. Per germline, CDR1 SGHTA and CDR2 FQGTGA. CDR3 size: 17 residues. The ends lost 1 base at V and 3 bases at J; junction bases unmatched: 7. The CDR3 sequence is CASSLRRLAGETDTQYF. The CDR3 region has the DNA TGTGCCAGCAGCTTAAGGCGGCTAGCGGGAGAAACAGATACGCAGTATTTT.

This clonotype showed up many times. CDR3 in amino acids: CASREGQVMAQHF. CDR3 nucleotides: TGTGCCAGCAGGGAGGGTCAGGTTATGGCCCAGCATTTT. The V and J genes are TRBV6-1 and TRBJ1-5, with D unresolved. CDR3 size: 13 residues. The V gene lost 6 bases and the J gene lost 11 bases, with 17 bases spanning the gap. CDR1 MNHNS and CDR2 SASEGT come from the germline V gene.

The chain links TRBV15 to TRBJ1-1; D uncertain. Trimming left V 0 bases short and J 8 bases short, with 13 bases between. The CDR3 length is 14 residues. The germline gives CDR1 LNHNV, CDR2 YYDKDF (reference sequence). As DNA, the CDR3 is TGTGCCACCAGCAGAGATAGAGAACACTCAGAAGCTTTCTTT. Amino acid sequence: CATSRDREHSEAFF.

This clonotype was recorded at least ten times. The CDR3 coding sequence is TGTGCCAGCAGCTTAGGTCAGCCAGGAGGAGATACGCAGTATTTT. Amino acids: CASSLGQPGGDTQYF. J is TRBJ2-3 and V is TRBV7-2; D may be TRBD2 (5 bases). Germline V lookup: CDR1 SGHTA, CDR2 FQGNSA. The CDR3 is 15 residues long. Deletions cut 1 base from V and 5 bases from J, with 13 bases between.

This clonotype was counted ten times or more. The chain uses TRBV2 and TRBJ2-5, with D possibly being TRBD2 (5 bases). The CDR3 covers 15 residues. Between the trimmed V and J ends, which lost 0 bases and 7 bases, there was a span of 15 bases. Germline CDR1 SNHLY, CDR2 FYNNEI. The CDR3 sequence is CASSEALPADGTQYF. CDR3 sequence (DNA): TGTGCCAGCAGTGAAGCGCTTCCAGCGGATGGGACCCAGTACTTC.

Only a few counts were recorded for this clonotype. The V and J genes are TRBV7-2 and TRBJ2-7; 10 bases align to TRBD2. J gave up 6 bases and V 4 bases, and 9 bases lay outside the gene matches. This CDR3 is 15 amino acids long. Germline CDR1 reads SGHTA; CDR2 reads FQGNSA. CDR3 loop: CASSWGVAGGGEQYF. In DNA form, the CDR3 reads TGTGCCAGCAGCTGGGGGGTAGCGGGAGGAGGCGAGCAGTACTTC. The full variable domain, its missing parts supplied by reference TRBV7-2 and TRBJ2-7, is GAGVSQSPSNKVTEKGKDVELRCDPISGHTALYWYRQSLGQGLEFLIYFQGNSAPDKSGLPSDRFSAERTGGSVSTLTIQRTQQEDSAVYLCASSWGVAGGGEQYFGPGTRLTVT.